These 17 T cell receptor beta chains originate from one sample sequenced in a study of blood T cell repertoires in COVID-19. Repertoires were generated with immunoSEQ multiplex PCR, while TCRdb's copy carries only in-frame clones and drops some. This sample has almost 200,000 clones, with just under 85% found just once. Source material: peripheral blood. These receptor sequences come from a man aged 55 to 69 with COVID-19, enrolled during active disease.

The rearrangement joins TRBV28 to TRBJ2-7, with 12 bases that match TRBD2. This CDR3 spans 13 amino acids. V was pared by 8 bases and J by 6 bases, with 5 bases of the junction left unmatched. From germline, CDR1 is MDHEN and CDR2 SYDVKM. The CDR3 reads CASRRTSGIEQYF. The DNA for the CDR3 is TGTGCCAGCCGGAGGACTAGCGGGATCGAGCAGTACTTC.

The chain is built from TRBV16 and TRBJ1-1; TRBD1 is a possible D gene (5 bases). CDR1 and CDR2 from the germline V gene are KGHSY and FQNENV. V was pared by 6 bases and J by 3 bases, with 14 bases between. This CDR3 comprises 14 residues. In DNA form, the CDR3 reads TGTGCCAGCAGTCTCAGGTCGGGGGACACTGAAGCTTTCTTT. Its translation: CASSLRSGDTEAFF.

This sequence joins TRBV28 and TRBJ2-1, with D maybe TRBD2 (5 bases). CDR3 size: 13 residues. CDR1 and CDR2 from the germline V gene are MDHEN and SYDVKM. Trimming removed 3 bases at V and 7 bases at J, with 10 bases between. Here the CDR3 DNA reads TGTGCCAGCAGTTTTAGGCGACTAAATGAGCAGTTCTTC. Translated: CASSFRRLNEQFF.

The rearrangement links TRBV3-1 (or the pseudogene TRBV3-2) to TRBJ2-5, with TRBD2 matching 9 bases. Germline V CDR1 and CDR2: LGHDT, YNNKEL (reference sequence). The CDR3 consists of 14 residues. Losses at the gene ends were 3 bases for V and 5 bases for J; bases not matched to a gene: 4. The CDR3 protein is CASSHSGSFETQYF. CDR3 DNA sequence: TGTGCCAGCAGCCATAGCGGGAGTTTCGAGACCCAGTACTTC.

This chain links TRBV5-1 with TRBJ2-6, with 7 bases lining up with TRBD2. Looked up from germline, CDR1 is SGHRS and CDR2 is YFSETQ. With 3 bases clipped from V and 1 base from J, the junction kept 1 base outside the gene matches. The CDR3 contains 15 residues. The chain's CDR3 is CASSWEGSGANVLTF. DNA of the CDR3: TGCGCCAGCAGCTGGGAGGGTTCTGGGGCCAACGTCCTGACTTTC.

This sequence joins TRBV11-2 and TRBJ2-5; D gene uncertain. Deletions cut 6 bases from V and 5 bases from J, with 19 bases between. The CDR3 consists of 15 residues. Germline V CDR1 and CDR2: SGHAT, FQNNGV. The CDR3 DNA reads as TGTGCCAGCAGTTATTCCAGTGGCCCCCAGGAGACCCAGTACTTC. Protein product: CASSYSSGPQETQYF.

The gene calls are TRBV27 and TRBJ1-5; 8 nucleotides align to TRBD1. The V and J ends lost 6 bases and 1 base, in that order; junction bases with no gene match: 5. The CDR3 totals 15 residues. Germline assignment: CDR1 MNHEY and CDR2 SMNVEV (reference sequence). As DNA, the CDR3 is TGTGCCAGCAGCCCGGACAGGGCCAGCAATCAGCCCCAGCATTTT. Its translation: CASSPDRASNQPQHF.

The rearrangement links TRBV11-2 to TRBJ1-6, with D unclear. V shed 1 base and J shed 9 bases, with 13 bases lying between them. This CDR3 has 15 amino acids. Germline-derived CDR1 and CDR2 are SGHAT and FQNNGV. CDR3 sequence (DNA): TGTGCCAGCAGCTTAGGGGAGGGTAGGACTTCACCCCTCCACTTT. It encodes CASSLGEGRTSPLHF.

This chain connects TRBV27 to TRBJ2-7, with TRBD1 matching over 9 bases. Germline V lookup: CDR1 MNHEY, CDR2 SMNVEV (reference sequence). Losses at the gene ends were 2 bases for V and 4 bases for J; bases not matched to a gene: 9. The CDR3 runs to 16 residues. The CDR3, as DNA: TGTGCCAGCAGTTTACTCCCCGGGACAGGGCCTTACGAGCAGTACTTC. Amino acids: CASSLLPGTGPYEQYF.

The chain combines TRBV27 with TRBJ1-1, with 7 bases fitting TRBD1. The CDR3 loop spans 16 amino acids. The ends lost 4 bases at V and 5 bases at J; junction bases unmatched: 13. In germline, CDR1 is MNHEY, CDR2 SMNVEV (reference sequence). The CDR3 nucleotides read TGTGCCAGCAGTTATCCGGGACAGCGGGAGGAAACTGAAGCTTTCTTT. Translated, it gives CASSYPGQREETEAFF.

The chain combines TRBV28 with TRBJ2-2; 7 bases align to TRBD2. Germline lookup yields CDR1 MDHEN and CDR2 SYDVKM. This CDR3 comprises 15 residues. Trimming took 7 bases from V and 6 from J; bases not matched to a gene: 11. The CDR3 coding sequence is TGTGCCAGCAAACCGGGACTACCCACCCCCGGGGAGCTGTTTTTT. It is translated as CASKPGLPTPGELFF.

V is TRBV5-5 and J is TRBJ2-2; D possibly corresponds to TRBD2 (6 bases). The germline V and J ends were trimmed by 0 bases and 3 bases, with 9 bases remaining between them. Germline V lookup: CDR1 SGHKS, CDR2 YYEKEE (reference sequence). This CDR3 is built from 15 residues. The CDR3 is CASSLAGRYTGELFF. The DNA of the CDR3 is TGTGCCAGCAGCTTGGCAGGGAGGTACACCGGGGAGCTGTTTTTT.

The V gene is TRBV23-1, the J gene TRBJ1-1; the D is unclear. TRBV23-1 has ORF status, its function being uncertain. This CDR3 is built from 12 residues. The ends were cut back, 6 bases at V and 5 bases at J, with 10 bases in the middle. CDR3 in DNA: TGCGCCAGCAGGCCTAACAGTACTGAAGCTTTCTTT. Translating it yields CASRPNSTEAFF.

The rearrangement uses TRBV6-1 and TRBJ2-5, with D perhaps TRBD1 (7 bases). V was cut by 1 base and J by 5 bases, with 11 bases left in between. CDR3 length equals 14 residues. The germline V gene encodes CDR1 MNHNS and CDR2 SASEGT. CDR3 sequence reads: CASSEGRGLETQYF. CDR3 sequence (DNA): TGTGCCAGCAGTGAAGGGAGGGGGCTCGAGACCCAGTACTTC.

J is TRBJ2-7 and V is TRBV11-2; 8 bases fit TRBD2. CDR1 is SGHAT, CDR2 FQNNGV, per germline. This CDR3 is built from 14 residues. J gave up 0 bases and V 8 bases, and 6 bases lay outside the gene matches. The CDR3, as DNA: TGTGCCAGCGGCACTAGCGGATACTCCTACGAGCAGTACTTC. Protein: CASGTSGYSYEQYF.

The V gene is TRBV9, the J gene TRBJ2-2; weak D call: TRBD1 (6 bases). This CDR3 region has 15 residues. CDR1 is SGDLS and CDR2 is YYNGEE in the germline V gene. The ends were cut back, 2 bases at V and 7 bases at J, with 15 bases in the middle. The CDR3 spells CASSVTQGTNGELFF. CDR3 coding DNA: TGTGCCAGCAGCGTCACACAGGGAACGAACGGGGAGCTGTTTTTT.

V and J are TRBV27 and TRBJ1-2; 7 nucleotides align to TRBD1. The CDR3 contains 11 residues. Germline trimming cut 11 bases from V and 8 bases from J; bases unmatched to any gene: 8. The germline CDR1 and CDR2 sequences are MNHEY and SMNVEV (reference sequence). CDR3 sequence reads: CADDRARGYTF. In nucleotides, the CDR3 is TGTGCCGACGACAGGGCCCGCGGCTACACCTTC.